The source of this TCR beta chain is a study of blood T cell repertoires in COVID-19. As for the study in general: In each case, the material was cDNA or gDNA derived from T cells, B-cell-depleted T cells, or PBMCs.

This CDR3 region has 13 residues. Germline CDR1 and CDR2: LNHDA and SQIVND (reference sequence). Produced via immunoSEQ multiplex PCR; TCRdb's table is partial and in-frame only. The sample lists 400,000 to 500,000 clones, more than 80% seen once, with 1.4% in the top ten. Specimen: peripheral blood. This clonotype was obtained from a young woman with active or convalescent COVID-19. The chain couples TRBV19 to TRBJ2-1, with 10 bases fitting TRBD1. CDR3 nucleotides: TGTGCTGGACAGGGGGAGTATTACGGTGAGCAGTTCTTC. It encodes CAGQGEYYGEQFF. The whole variable domain, filled in from reference TRBV19 and TRBJ2-1, reads DGGITQSPKYLFRKEGQNVTLSCEQNLNHDAMYWYRQDPGQGLRLIYYSQIVNDFQKGDIAEGYSVSREKKESFPLTVTSAQKNPTAFYLCAGQGEYYGEQFFGPGTRLTVL.